The rows below give T cell receptor beta chains drawn from one sample of a study of siplizumab effects on memory and regulatory T cells. The assay was immunoSEQ multiplex PCR, and TCRdb's table has in-frame clones only and misses some. The sample contains approximately 91,000 clones, more than 85% of which appear only once. The source material was CD8+ T cells sorted from blood. These receptors all stem from a human donor in good health. Each CDR3 is given with its conserved first and last residue.

j_gene | v_gene | CDR3aa
TRBJ2-1 | TRBV9 | CASSVGDEQFF
TRBJ2-2 | TRBV29-1 | CSAGTGATGELFF
TRBJ2-1 | TRBV11-2 | CASSLFSRRVYNEQFF
TRBJ2-1 | TRBV2 | CASSEHQWGLAYNEQFF
TRBJ2-1 | TRBV5-1 | CASSWTSSYNEQFF
TRBJ1-2 | TRBV27 | CASSPPKGAGLVGYTF
TRBJ2-7 | TRBV5-6 | CASSFRTAYEQYF
TRBJ1-3 | TRBV21-1 | CASSKDGRGRRSGNTIYF
TRBJ2-7 | TRBV19 | CASSLGDRSYSYEQYF
TRBJ2-1 | TRBV5-6 | CASSFLAGEGYNEQFF
TRBJ2-1 | TRBV5-1 | CASSFASGRAFDEQFF
TRBJ1-2 | TRBV6-5 | CASSPPGGEDGYTF
TRBJ1-4 | TRBV7-9 | CASNVLTNEKLFF
TRBJ2-1 | TRBV19 | CASSISGRALNEQFF
TRBJ2-1 | TRBV19 | CASSRGGLGNEQFF
TRBJ2-3 | TRBV2 | CASSESWGRGTDTQYF
TRBJ2-2 | TRBV29-1 | CSVRLLGPVGELFF
TRBJ2-2 | TRBV27 | CASSSNLAGNTGELFF
TRBJ2-7 | TRBV28 | CASSFRGLSSYEQYF
TRBJ1-2 | TRBV6-5 | CASSYGTSVSMYGYTF
TRBJ2-5 | TRBV30 | CAWSVRDPGVSVTQYF
TRBJ2-7 | TRBV5-1 | CASSLSGGLWLDEQYF
TRBJ2-2 | TRBV7-8 | CASSLDRGRARVTGELFF
TRBJ1-3 | TRBV11-2 | CASSLLGGSHTIYF
TRBJ2-1 | TRBV27 | CASSFSGRAGNEQFF
TRBJ2-2 | TRBV9 | CASSVRRLAGGPGTGELFF
TRBJ2-7 | TRBV4-1 | CASSNSGGGGTPYEQYF
TRBJ2-1 | TRBV11-2 | CASSLNSGTNNEQFF
TRBJ2-7 | TRBV27 | CASSFAFGSYEQYF
TRBJ2-7 | TRBV4-1 | CASSQVGGRGSGRYEQYF
TRBJ2-1 | TRBV5-1 | CASSLPGGDEQFF
TRBJ2-7 | TRBV7-2 | CASSWAQDRVGEQYF
TRBJ1-1 | TRBV6-1 | CASSPSSWGEAFF
TRBJ2-7 | TRBV27 | CASSLTVPSGNKYEQYF
TRBJ2-7 | TRBV27 | CASSLILAGVYEQYF
TRBJ2-3 | TRBV7-6 | CASSSTWGDTQYF
TRBJ2-6 | TRBV9 | CASSVATGAGANVLTF
TRBJ2-5 | TRBV2 | CASSEGGTGGQETQYF
TRBJ2-7 | TRBV4-1 | CASSQDGSGRSYEQYF
TRBJ2-7 | TRBV5-1 | CASTMGRGSYEQYF
TRBJ1-4 | TRBV7-8 | CASSKRAATNEKLFF
TRBJ2-1 | TRBV7-9 | CASTFAGTGGNEQFF
TRBJ2-7 | TRBV10-2 | CASSFGGPDEQYF
TRBJ1-1 | TRBV10-2 | CASSEIRDSQNTEAFF
TRBJ2-1 | TRBV27 | CASSVYNEQFF